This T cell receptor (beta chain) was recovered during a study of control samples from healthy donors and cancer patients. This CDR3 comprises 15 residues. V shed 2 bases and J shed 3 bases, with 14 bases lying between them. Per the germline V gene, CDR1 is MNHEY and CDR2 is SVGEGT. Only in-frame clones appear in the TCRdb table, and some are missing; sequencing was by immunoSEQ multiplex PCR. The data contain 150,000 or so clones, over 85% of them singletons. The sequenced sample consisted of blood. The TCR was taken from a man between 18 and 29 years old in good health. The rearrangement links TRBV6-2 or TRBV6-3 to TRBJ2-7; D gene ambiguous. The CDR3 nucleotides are TGTGCCAGCAGTTACGCATCAGGCCCTCACTACGAGCAGTACTTC. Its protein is CASSYASGPHYEQYF.